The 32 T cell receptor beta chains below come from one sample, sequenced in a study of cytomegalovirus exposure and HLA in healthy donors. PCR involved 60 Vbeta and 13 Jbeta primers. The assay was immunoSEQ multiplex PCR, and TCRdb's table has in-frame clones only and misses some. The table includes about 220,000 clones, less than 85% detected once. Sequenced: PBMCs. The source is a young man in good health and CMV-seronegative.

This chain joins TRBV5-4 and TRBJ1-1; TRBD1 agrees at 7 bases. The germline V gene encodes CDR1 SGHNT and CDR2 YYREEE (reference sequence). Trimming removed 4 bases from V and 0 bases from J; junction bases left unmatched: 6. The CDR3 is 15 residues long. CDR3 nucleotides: TGTGCCAGCAGCACCGCACAGGGGATGAACACTGAAGCTTTCTTT. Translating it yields CASSTAQGMNTEAFF.

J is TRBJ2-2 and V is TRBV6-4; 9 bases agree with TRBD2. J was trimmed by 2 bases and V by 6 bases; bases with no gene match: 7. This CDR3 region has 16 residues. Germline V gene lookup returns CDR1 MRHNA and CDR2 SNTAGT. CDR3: CASREGLALNTGELFF. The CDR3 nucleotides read TGTGCCAGCAGAGAGGGACTAGCACTTAACACCGGGGAGCTGTTTTTT.

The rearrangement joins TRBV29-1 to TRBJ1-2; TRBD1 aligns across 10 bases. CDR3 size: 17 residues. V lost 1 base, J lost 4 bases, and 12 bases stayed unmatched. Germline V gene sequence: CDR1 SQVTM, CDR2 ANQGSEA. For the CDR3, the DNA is TGCAGCGTTGAAGTAAGGGACAGGGGCCTCCATTCCTATGGCTACACCTTC. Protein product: CSVEVRDRGLHSYGYTF.

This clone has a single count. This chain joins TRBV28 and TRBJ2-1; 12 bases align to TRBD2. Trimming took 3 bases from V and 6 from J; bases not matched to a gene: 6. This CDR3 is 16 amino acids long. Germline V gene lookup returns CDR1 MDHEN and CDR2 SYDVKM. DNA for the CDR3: TGTGCCAGCAGTTTCCTCGGACTAGCGGGGACCAATGAGCAGTTCTTC. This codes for CASSFLGLAGTNEQFF.

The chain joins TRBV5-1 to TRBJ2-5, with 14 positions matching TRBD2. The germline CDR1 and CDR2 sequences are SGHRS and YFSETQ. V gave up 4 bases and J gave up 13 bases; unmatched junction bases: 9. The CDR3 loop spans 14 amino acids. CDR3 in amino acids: CASSAGLAGGGPYF. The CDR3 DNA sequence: TGCGCCAGCAGCGCCGGACTAGCGGGGGGAGGCCCGTACTTC.

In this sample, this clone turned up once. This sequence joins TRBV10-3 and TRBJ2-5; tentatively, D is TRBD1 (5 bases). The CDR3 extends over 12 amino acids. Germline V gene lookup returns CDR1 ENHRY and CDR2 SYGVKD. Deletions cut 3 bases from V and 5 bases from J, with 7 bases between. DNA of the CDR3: TGTGCCATCAGTGACAGGGCTGAGACCCAGTACTTC. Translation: CAISDRAETQYF.

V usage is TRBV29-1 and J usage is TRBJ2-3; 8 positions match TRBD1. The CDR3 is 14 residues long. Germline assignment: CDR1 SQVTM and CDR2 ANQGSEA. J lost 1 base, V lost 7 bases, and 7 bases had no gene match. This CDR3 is CSAPGGMGTDTQYF. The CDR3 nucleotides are TGCAGCGCCCCAGGGGGCATGGGCACAGATACGCAGTATTTT.

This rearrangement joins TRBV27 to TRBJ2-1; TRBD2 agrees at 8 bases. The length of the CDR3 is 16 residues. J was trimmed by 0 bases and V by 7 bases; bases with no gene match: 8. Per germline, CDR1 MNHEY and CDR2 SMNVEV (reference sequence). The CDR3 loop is CASNLAGFSSYNEQFF. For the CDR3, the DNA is TGTGCCAGCAACCTAGCGGGCTTTAGCTCCTACAATGAGCAGTTCTTC.

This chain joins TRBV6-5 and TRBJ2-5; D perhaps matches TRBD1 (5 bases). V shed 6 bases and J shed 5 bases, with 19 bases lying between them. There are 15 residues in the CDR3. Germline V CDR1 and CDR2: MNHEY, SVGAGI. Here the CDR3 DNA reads TGTGCCAGCAGCCCCGAATTTCAGGGCCGGGAGACCCAGTACTTC. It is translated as CASSPEFQGRETQYF.

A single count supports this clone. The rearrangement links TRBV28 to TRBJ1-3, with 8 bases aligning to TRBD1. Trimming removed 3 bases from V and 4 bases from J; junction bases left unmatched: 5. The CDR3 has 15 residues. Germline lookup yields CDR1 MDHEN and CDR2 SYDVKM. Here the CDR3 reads CASSFDRDRGNTIYF. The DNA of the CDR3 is TGTGCCAGCAGTTTTGACAGGGACAGGGGAAACACCATATATTTT.

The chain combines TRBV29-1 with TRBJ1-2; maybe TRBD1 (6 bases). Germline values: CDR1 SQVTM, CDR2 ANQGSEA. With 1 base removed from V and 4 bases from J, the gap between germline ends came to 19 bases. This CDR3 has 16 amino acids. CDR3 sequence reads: CSVEVRTGTTSYGYTF. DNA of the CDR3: TGCAGCGTTGAAGTGCGAACAGGGACTACCTCCTATGGCTACACCTTC.

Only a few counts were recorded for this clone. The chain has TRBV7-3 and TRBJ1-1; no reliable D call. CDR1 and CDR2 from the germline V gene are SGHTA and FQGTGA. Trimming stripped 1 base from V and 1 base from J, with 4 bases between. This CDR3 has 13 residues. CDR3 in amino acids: CASSLSENTEAFF. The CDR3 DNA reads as TGTGCCAGCAGCTTAAGCGAGAACACTGAAGCTTTCTTT.

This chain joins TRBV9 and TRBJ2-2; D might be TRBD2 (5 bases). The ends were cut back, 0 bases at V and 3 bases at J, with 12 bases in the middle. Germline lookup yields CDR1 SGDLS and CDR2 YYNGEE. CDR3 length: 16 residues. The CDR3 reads CASSVVSLADTGELFF. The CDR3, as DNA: TGTGCCAGCAGCGTAGTTTCCCTAGCAGACACCGGGGAGCTGTTTTTT. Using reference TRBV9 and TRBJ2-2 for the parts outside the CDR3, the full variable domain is DSGVTQTPKHLITATGQRVTLRCSPRSGDLSVYWYQQSLDQGLQFLIQYYNGEERAKGNILERFSAQQFPDLHSELNLSSLELGDSALYFCASSVVSLADTGELFFGEGSRLTVL.

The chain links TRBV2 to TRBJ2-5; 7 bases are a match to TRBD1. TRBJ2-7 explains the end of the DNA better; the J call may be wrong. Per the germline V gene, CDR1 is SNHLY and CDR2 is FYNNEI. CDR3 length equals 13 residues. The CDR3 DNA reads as TGTGCCAGCAAGACCGGACAGGTCCCCGAGCAGTACTTC. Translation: CASKTGQVPEQYF.

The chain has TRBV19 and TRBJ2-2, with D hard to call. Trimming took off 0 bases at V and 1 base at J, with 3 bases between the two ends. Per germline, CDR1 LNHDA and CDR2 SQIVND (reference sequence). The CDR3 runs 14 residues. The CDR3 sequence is CASSIEQNTGELFF. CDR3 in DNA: TGTGCCAGTAGTATAGAACAGAACACCGGGGAGCTGTTTTTT.

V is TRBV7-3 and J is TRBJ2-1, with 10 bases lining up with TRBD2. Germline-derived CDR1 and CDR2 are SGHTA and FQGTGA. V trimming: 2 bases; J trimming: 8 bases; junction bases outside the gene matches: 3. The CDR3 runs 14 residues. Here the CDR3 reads CASSLASGSDEQFF. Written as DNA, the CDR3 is TGTGCCAGCAGCTTAGCTAGCGGGAGTGATGAGCAGTTCTTC.

CDR3 DNA sequence: TGTGCCAGCAGCTTAAAGGGGGCAGCACTCAATGAAAAACTGTTTTTT. It codes for CASSLKGAALNEKLFF. V and J are TRBV7-2 and TRBJ1-4, with TRBD1 identical over 7 bases. J gave up 5 bases and V 2 bases, and 8 bases lay outside the gene matches. The CDR3 is 16 residues long. In germline, CDR1 is SGHTA, CDR2 FQGNSA.

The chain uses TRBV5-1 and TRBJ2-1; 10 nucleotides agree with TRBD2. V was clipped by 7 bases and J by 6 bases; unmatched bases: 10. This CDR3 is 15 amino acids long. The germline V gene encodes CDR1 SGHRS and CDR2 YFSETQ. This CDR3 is CASAPLAGVLNEQFF. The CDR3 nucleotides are TGCGCCAGCGCCCCGCTAGCGGGAGTTCTCAATGAGCAGTTCTTC.

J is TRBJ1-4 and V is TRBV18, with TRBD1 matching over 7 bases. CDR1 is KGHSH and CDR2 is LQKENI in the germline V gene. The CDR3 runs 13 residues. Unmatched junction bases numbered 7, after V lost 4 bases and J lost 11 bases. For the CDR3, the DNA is TGTGCCAGCTCACGAGATGAACAGGGGAAACTGTTTTTT. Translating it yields CASSRDEQGKLFF.

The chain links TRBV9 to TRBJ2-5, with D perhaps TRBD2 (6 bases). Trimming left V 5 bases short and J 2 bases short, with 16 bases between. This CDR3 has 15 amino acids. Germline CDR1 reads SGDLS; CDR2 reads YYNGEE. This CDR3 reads CASSRRGDFQETQYF. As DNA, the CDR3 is TGTGCCAGCAGTCGGAGAGGGGACTTTCAAGAGACCCAGTACTTC.

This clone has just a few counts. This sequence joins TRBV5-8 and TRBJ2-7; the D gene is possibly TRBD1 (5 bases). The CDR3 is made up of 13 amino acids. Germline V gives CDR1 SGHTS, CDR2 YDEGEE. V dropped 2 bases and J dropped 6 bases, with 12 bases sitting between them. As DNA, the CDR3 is TGTGCCAGCAGCTTCTCAGGGTTTCGCGAGCAGTACTTC. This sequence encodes CASSFSGFREQYF.

The chain's CDR3 is CASSDPSGRVRTDTQYF. DNA for the CDR3: TGTGCCAGCAGCGACCCTAGCGGGAGGGTCCGCACAGATACGCAGTATTTT. J is TRBJ2-3 and V is TRBV7-8, with TRBD2 identical over 12 bases. CDR1 SGHVS and CDR2 FQNEAQ come from the germline V gene. Unmatched junction bases numbered 7, after V lost 5 bases and J lost 1 base. This CDR3 contains 17 residues.

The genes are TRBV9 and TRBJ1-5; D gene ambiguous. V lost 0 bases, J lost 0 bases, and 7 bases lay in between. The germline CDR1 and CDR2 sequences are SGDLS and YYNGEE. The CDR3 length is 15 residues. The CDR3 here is CASSVGPNSNQPQHF. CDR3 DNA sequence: TGTGCCAGCAGCGTAGGGCCGAATAGCAATCAGCCCCAGCATTTT.

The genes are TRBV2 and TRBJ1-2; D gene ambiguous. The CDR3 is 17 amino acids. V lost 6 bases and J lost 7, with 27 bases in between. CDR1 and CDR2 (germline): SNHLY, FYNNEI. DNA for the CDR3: TGTGCCAGCAGCCTCACCCTTCCGGCTTTGGGAGAGGGTGGCTACACCTTC. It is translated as CASSLTLPALGEGGYTF.

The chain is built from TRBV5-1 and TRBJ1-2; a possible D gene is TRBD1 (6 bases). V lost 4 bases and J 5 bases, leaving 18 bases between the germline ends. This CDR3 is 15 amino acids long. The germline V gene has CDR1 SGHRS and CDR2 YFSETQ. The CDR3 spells CASSQIRGGVYGYTF. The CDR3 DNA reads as TGCGCCAGCAGCCAGATCCGGGGGGGCGTGTATGGCTACACCTTC. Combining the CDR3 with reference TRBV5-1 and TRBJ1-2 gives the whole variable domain KAGVTQTPRYLIKTRGQQVTLSCSPISGHRSVSWYQQTPGQGLQFLFEYFSETQRNKGNFPGRFSGRQFSNSRSEMNVSTLELGDSALYLCASSQIRGGVYGYTFGSGTRLTVV.

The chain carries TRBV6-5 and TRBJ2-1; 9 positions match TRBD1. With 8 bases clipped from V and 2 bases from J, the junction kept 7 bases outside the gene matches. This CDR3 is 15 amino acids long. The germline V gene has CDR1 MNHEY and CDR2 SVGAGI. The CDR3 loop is CASCTGGATYNEQFF. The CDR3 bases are TGTGCCAGCTGTACAGGGGGCGCAACCTACAATGAGCAGTTCTTC.

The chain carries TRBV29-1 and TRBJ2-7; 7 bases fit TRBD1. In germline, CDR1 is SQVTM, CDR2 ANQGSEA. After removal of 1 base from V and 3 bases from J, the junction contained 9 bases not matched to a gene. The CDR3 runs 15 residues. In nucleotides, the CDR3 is TGCAGCGTTGAAGCCCCCCGGACAGGCCGCTACGAGCAGTACTTC. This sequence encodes CSVEAPRTGRYEQYF.

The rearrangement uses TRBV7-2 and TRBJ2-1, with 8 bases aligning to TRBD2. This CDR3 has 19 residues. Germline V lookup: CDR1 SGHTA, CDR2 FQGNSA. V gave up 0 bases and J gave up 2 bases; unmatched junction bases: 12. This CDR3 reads CASSLAPQSGRGTYNEQFF. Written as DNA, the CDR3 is TGTGCCAGCAGCTTAGCTCCACAATCCGGGAGGGGAACCTACAATGAGCAGTTCTTC.

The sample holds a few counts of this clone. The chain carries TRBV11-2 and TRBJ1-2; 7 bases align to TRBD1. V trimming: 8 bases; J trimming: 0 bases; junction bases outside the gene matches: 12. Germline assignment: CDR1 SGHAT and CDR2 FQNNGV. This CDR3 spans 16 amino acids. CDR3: CASRLHDRVPNYGYTF. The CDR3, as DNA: TGTGCCAGCCGACTACACGACAGGGTCCCTAACTATGGCTACACCTTC.

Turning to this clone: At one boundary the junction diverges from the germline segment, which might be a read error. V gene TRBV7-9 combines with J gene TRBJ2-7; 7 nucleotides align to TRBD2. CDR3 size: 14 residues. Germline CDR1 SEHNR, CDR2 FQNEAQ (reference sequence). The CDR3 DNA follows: TGTTCCAGCAGCTTAGAATTAGCGGGCCACGAGCAGTACTTC. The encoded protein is CSSSLELAGHEQYF.

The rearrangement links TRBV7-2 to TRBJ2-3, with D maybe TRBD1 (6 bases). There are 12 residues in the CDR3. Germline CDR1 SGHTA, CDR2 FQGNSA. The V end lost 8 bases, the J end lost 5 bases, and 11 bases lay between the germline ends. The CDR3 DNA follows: TGTGCCAGCCGAACCAGGGGAGATACGCAGTATTTT. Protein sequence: CASRTRGDTQYF. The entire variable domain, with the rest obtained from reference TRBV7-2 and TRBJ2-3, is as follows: GAGVSQSPSNKVTEKGKDVELRCDPISGHTALYWYRQSLGQGLEFLIYFQGNSAPDKSGLPSDRFSAERTGGSVSTLTIQRTQQEDSAVYLCASRTRGDTQYFGPGTRLTVL.

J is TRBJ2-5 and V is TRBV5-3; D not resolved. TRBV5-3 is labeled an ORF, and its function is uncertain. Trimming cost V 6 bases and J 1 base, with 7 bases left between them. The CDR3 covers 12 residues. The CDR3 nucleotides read TGTGCCAGAATGGGCCCCCAAGAGACCCAGTACTTC. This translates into CARMGPQETQYF.